The 30 T cell receptor beta chains reported below all come from one sample, sequenced in a study of neurological immune-mediated disorders. TCRdb analysed the 5' RACE reads with MiXCR anew, one entry per CDR3 protein. The sample includes under 70,000 distinct CDR3 sequences, 3% to 4% of them seen just once. The sequenced sample was PBMCs. These receptors all stem from a woman aged 25 to 39 with multiple sclerosis.

This clonotype was found a few times. The V and J genes are TRBV29-1 and TRBJ2-7; 8 bases align to TRBD1. CDR1 and CDR2 from the germline V gene are SQVTM and ANQGSEA. With 6 bases clipped from V and 6 bases from J, the junction kept 7 bases outside the gene matches. The length of the CDR3 is 12 residues. Here the CDR3 reads CSVYRGIGEQYF. DNA for the CDR3: TGCAGCGTCTACAGGGGGATCGGCGAGCAGTACTTC.

This clonotype was observed a few times. The junction and the germline gene differ at one end; a read error may be behind it. CDR3 sequence: CASSDRGSSPLNF. The CDR3 DNA reads TGTGCCAGCAGTGACAGGGGCAGTTCACCCCTCAACTTT. This chain connects TRBV12-3 or TRBV12-4 to TRBJ1-6; 8 bases are a match to TRBD1. The CDR3 is made up of 13 amino acids.

A few counts support this clonotype. The chain has TRBV5-4 and TRBJ2-6; D not certain. The CDR3 spans 16 residues. Trimming removed 1 base from V and 2 bases from J, with 10 bases in between. CDR1 is SGHNT, CDR2 YYREEE, per germline (reference sequence). The chain's CDR3 is CASSLRLGPGANVLTF. The CDR3 nucleotides read TGTGCCAGCAGCTTGCGTTTAGGGCCTGGGGCCAACGTCCTGACTTTC. Based on the CDR3 plus reference TRBV5-4 and TRBJ2-6, the full variable domain is ETGVTQSPTHLIKTRGQQVTLRCSSQSGHNTVSWYQQALGQGPQFIFQYYREEENGRGNFPPRFSGLQFPNYSSELNVNALELDDSALYLCASSLRLGPGANVLTFGAGSRLTVL.

This clonotype has just a few counts. At one of its ends the junction is not consistent with the germline gene, which may arise from a read error. The J gene is TRBJ1-6, the V gene TRBV20-1; no clear D gene. CDR3 length equals 17 residues. Germline lookup yields CDR1 DFQATT and CDR2 SNEGSKA (reference sequence). The CDR3 reads CSGIRTLDISYNSPLNF. The DNA for the CDR3 is TGCAGTGGGATAAGAACCCTAGACATCTCCTATAATTCACCCCTCAACTTT.

In its sample, this clonotype was seen many times. The rearrangement uses TRBV5-1 and TRBJ2-3; the D is unclear. Trimming stripped 0 bases from V and 0 bases from J, with 5 bases between. CDR1 and CDR2 from the germline V gene are SGHRS and YFSETQ. This CDR3 contains 14 residues. CDR3 sequence reads: CASSLVYSTDTQYF. Written as DNA, the CDR3 is TGCGCCAGCAGCTTGGTTTACAGCACAGATACGCAGTATTTT.

This clonotype occurred many times. CDR3: CASSAMDSNYGYTF. CDR3 bases: TGTGCCAGCAGCGCAATGGACAGCAACTATGGCTACACCTTC. The chain links TRBV9 to TRBJ1-2; D might be TRBD1 (6 bases). The V end was cut by 3 bases, the J end by 2 bases, with 11 bases between. This CDR3 contains 14 residues. Per the germline V gene, CDR1 is SGDLS and CDR2 is YYNGEE.

Only a few counts were recorded for this clonotype. The chain carries TRBV4-3 and TRBJ2-1; D gene ambiguous. Germline CDR1 LGHNA, CDR2 YSLEER. The V end lost 2 bases, the J end lost 0 bases, and 8 bases lay between the germline ends. The CDR3 spans 15 residues. CDR3 DNA sequence: TGCGCCAGCAGCCAACAGACAAACTCCTACAATGAGCAGTTCTTC. The encoded protein is CASSQQTNSYNEQFF.

This clonotype came up many times. The genes are TRBV5-1 and TRBJ2-5, with TRBD2 as a possible D gene (6 bases). This CDR3 spans 14 amino acids. Between the trimmed V and J ends, which lost 2 bases and 1 base, there was a span of 9 bases. From germline, CDR1 is SGHRS and CDR2 YFSETQ. The CDR3 DNA sequence: TGCGCCAGCAGCTTAGCGGGTACCCAAGAGACCCAGTACTTC. Its protein product is CASSLAGTQETQYF. The entire variable domain, with the rest obtained from reference TRBV5-1 and TRBJ2-5, is as follows: KAGVTQTPRYLIKTRGQQVTLSCSPISGHRSVSWYQQTPGQGLQFLFEYFSETQRNKGNFPGRFSGRQFSNSRSEMNVSTLELGDSALYLCASSLAGTQETQYFGPGTRLLVL.

This clonotype was counted ten times or more. V gene TRBV5-1 combines with J gene TRBJ1-6; 7 bases fit TRBD1. The V and J ends lost 6 bases and 10 bases, in that order; junction bases with no gene match: 10. The germline V gene encodes CDR1 SGHRS and CDR2 YFSETQ. CDR3 length: 14 residues. This chain's CDR3 is CASNRDSLGSPLHF. DNA for the CDR3: TGCGCCAGCAACCGGGACAGCCTTGGATCACCCCTCCACTTT. The full variable domain, in which reference TRBV5-1 and TRBJ1-6 provide the parts outside the CDR3, is KAGVTQTPRYLIKTRGQQVTLSCSPISGHRSVSWYQQTPGQGLQFLFEYFSETQRNKGNFPGRFSGRQFSNSRSEMNVSTLELGDSALYLCASNRDSLGSPLHFGNGTRLTVT.

In the case of this clonotype: A single base separates this from a much larger clone, so it may be a read error. V gene TRBV12-3 or TRBV12-4 combines with J gene TRBJ1-1; TRBD1 matches at 7 bases. This CDR3 is 12 amino acids long. The V segment lost 6 bases and the J segment 8 bases; nucleotides outside the gene matches: 6. The DNA of the CDR3 is TGTGCCAGCAGGACGGACAGGCAAGAAGCTTTCTTT. It is translated as CASRTDRQEAFF.

This clonotype was picked up many times. Compared with germline, one end of the junction differs, possibly owing to a read error. The rearrangement uses TRBV12-3 or TRBV12-4 and TRBJ1-5, with a tentative D call TRBD1 (5 bases). This CDR3 has 15 amino acids. DNA for the CDR3: TGTGCCAGCAGAAACTGGGACGGGAGCAATCAGCCCCAGAATTTT. This gives the protein CASRNWDGSNQPQNF.

This clonotype was seen more than once but under ten times. The rearrangement links TRBV9 to TRBJ1-3; 7 nucleotides line up with TRBD1. V gave up 3 bases and J gave up 0 bases; unmatched junction bases: 6. The germline V gene encodes CDR1 SGDLS and CDR2 YYNGEE. The CDR3 totals 16 residues. The CDR3 DNA reads as TGTGCCAGCAGCGCTGGCAGGGGGTTCTCTGGAAACACCATATATTTT. It encodes CASSAGRGFSGNTIYF.

This clonotype was detected many times. In nucleotides, the CDR3 is TGCAGTGCTAGTACAGACAGCTATGGCTACACCTTC. Translated, it gives CSASTDSYGYTF. This rearrangement joins TRBV20-1 to TRBJ1-2, with a possible D match to TRBD1 (5 bases). The CDR3 is 12 residues long. V lost 3 bases to trimming and J lost 4 bases, with 9 bases between them. The germline CDR1 and CDR2 sequences are DFQATT and SNEGSKA (reference sequence).

This clonotype was picked up many times. The chain uses TRBV12-3 or TRBV12-4 and TRBJ2-2; 8 nucleotides agree with TRBD1. V shed 3 bases and J 6 bases; nucleotides not matched to a gene: 6. This CDR3 comprises 15 residues. The DNA for the CDR3 is TGTGCCAGCAGTTTGCCCAGGGGGCAATCCGGGGAGCTGTTTTTT. Encoded protein: CASSLPRGQSGELFF.

Only one count was recorded for this clonotype. The chain employs TRBV4-1 and TRBJ1-1; TRBD1 is a possible D gene (6 bases). The germline gives CDR1 MGHRA, CDR2 YSYEKL. This CDR3 contains 15 residues. V lost 2 bases and J lost 4, with 14 bases in between. CDR3 DNA: TGCGCCAGCAGCCAATATTTGGACAGCTTCACTGAAGCTTTCTTT. Translation gives CASSQYLDSFTEAFF.

This clonotype was seen at least ten times. The genes are TRBV7-9 and TRBJ2-5; maybe TRBD2 (6 bases). The V gene lost 4 bases and the J gene lost 1 base, with 10 bases spanning the gap. The CDR3 spans 14 residues. Germline-derived CDR1 and CDR2 are SEHNR and FQNEAQ (reference sequence). As DNA, the CDR3 is TGTGCCAGCAGCTCCGGGGGTTCCCAAGAGACCCAGTACTTC. This translates into CASSSGGSQETQYF.

At least ten counts were recorded for this clonotype. J is TRBJ1-2 and V is TRBV7-2; 9 bases agree with TRBD1. There are 13 residues in the CDR3. With 6 bases clipped from V and 6 bases from J, the junction kept 5 bases outside the gene matches. Germline loops: CDR1 SGHTA, CDR2 FQGNSA. CDR3 in amino acids: CASSPRDRDGYTF. CDR3 DNA sequence: TGTGCCAGCAGTCCACGGGACAGGGATGGCTACACCTTC.

This clonotype was counted at least ten times. The V and J genes are TRBV29-1 and TRBJ2-1, with TRBD1 matching over 8 bases. This CDR3 contains 12 residues. Trimming at V came to 7 bases and at J to 7 bases, leaving 6 bases not matched to a gene. Germline V CDR1 and CDR2: SQVTM, ANQGSEA. The CDR3 DNA follows: TGCAGCGCCCAGGGGGCGTGGAATGAGCAGTTCTTC. Amino acid sequence: CSAQGAWNEQFF.

This clonotype was observed many times. The V call is TRBV10-2, the J call TRBJ1-3; D remains unclear. V was pared by 6 bases and J by 4 bases, with 7 bases between. CDR1 is WSHSY and CDR2 is SAAADI in the germline V gene. There are 12 residues in the CDR3. The chain's CDR3 is CASSEVGNTIYF. For the CDR3, the DNA is TGCGCCAGCAGCGAGGTGGGAAACACCATATATTTT.

This clonotype was picked up many times. V usage is TRBV5-1 and J usage is TRBJ1-5, with TRBD1 matching 7 bases. V shed 4 bases, J shed 2 bases, and the junction held 6 bases outside the gene matches. The CDR3 runs to 15 residues. Germline-derived CDR1 and CDR2 are SGHRS and YFSETQ. CDR3 DNA sequence: TGCGCCAGCAGCCCCGGGACAGAAGGCAATCAGCCCCAGCATTTT. It encodes CASSPGTEGNQPQHF.

As concerns this clonotype: A much larger clone sits a single nucleotide away, making a read error possible. As the CDR3 is not closed by the conserved phenylalanine or tryptophan, this likely results from a read error. The chain combines TRBV12-3 or TRBV12-4 with TRBJ1-2; 7 bases align to TRBD1. V lost 6 bases to trimming and J lost 8 bases; unmatched junction nucleotides: 12. The CDR3 sequence is 14 residues long. The CDR3, as DNA: TGTGCCAGCAGCCTCACCGACAGGGTTTGGGGCTACACCCTC. This codes for CASSLTDRVWGYTL.

At least ten counts were recorded for this clonotype. The chain is built from TRBV7-3 and TRBJ2-1, with 7 bases that match TRBD2. This CDR3 region has 15 residues. Trimming took 1 base from V and 0 from J; bases not matched to a gene: 0. Germline values: CDR1 SGHTA, CDR2 FQGTGA. The CDR3 region is CASSLSGSSYNEQFF. As DNA, the CDR3 is TGTGCCAGCAGCTTAAGCGGGAGCTCCTACAATGAGCAGTTCTTC.

About this clonotype itself: Just one base apart from a much larger clone, this may be a read error. The rearrangement joins TRBV27 to TRBJ2-3; 9 nucleotides line up with TRBD2. Germline CDR1 reads MNHEY; CDR2 reads SMNVEV (reference sequence). Trimming at V came to 2 bases and at J to 11 bases, leaving 2 bases not matched to a gene. The CDR3 is 12 residues long. CDR3 DNA: TGTGCCAGCAGTTTACCTAGCGGGATGCAGTATTTT. The encoded protein is CASSLPSGMQYF.

This clonotype appeared many times. The chain has TRBV27 and TRBJ2-5, with D perhaps matching TRBD1 or TRBD2 (6 bases each). Germline CDR1 is MNHEY and CDR2 is SMNVEV (reference sequence). V lost 6 bases, J lost 2 bases, and 13 bases lay in between. The CDR3 contains 14 residues. CDR3 DNA: TGTGCCAGCAGGGGGGGCTGGGGGCAAGAGACCCAGTACTTC. The encoded protein is CASRGGWGQETQYF.

This clonotype was counted ten times or more. The chain is built from TRBV5-1 and TRBJ1-2; unclear D gene. Germline values: CDR1 SGHRS, CDR2 YFSETQ. The CDR3 is 13 amino acids. The V and J ends lost 0 bases and 3 bases respectively, with 6 bases between them. The CDR3 here is CASSLDGDYGYTF. As DNA, the CDR3 is TGCGCCAGCAGCTTGGATGGGGACTATGGCTACACCTTC.

Many counts were recorded for this clonotype. V is TRBV6-5 and J is TRBJ1-2, with D unresolved. V shed 2 bases and J shed 7 bases, with 5 bases lying between them. In germline, CDR1 is MNHEY, CDR2 SVGAGI. This CDR3 contains 11 residues. CDR3 amino acids: CASSYPSGYTF. The DNA for the CDR3 is TGTGCCAGCAGTTACCCTTCTGGCTACACCTTC.

This clonotype has at least ten counts. The chain uses TRBV28 and TRBJ2-7, with D possibly matching TRBD2 (6 bases). CDR1 MDHEN and CDR2 SYDVKM come from the germline V gene. The CDR3 loop spans 13 amino acids. Deletions cut 8 bases from V and 3 bases from J, with 14 bases between. CDR3 sequence (DNA): TGTGCCAGCCGAGGGACTCCAAGCTACGAGCAGTACTTC. It codes for CASRGTPSYEQYF. The full variable domain, completed using reference TRBV28 and TRBJ2-7, is DVKVTQSSRYLVKRTGEKVFLECVQDMDHENMFWYRQDPGLGLRLIYFSYDVKMKEKGDIPEGYSVSREKKERFSLILESASTNQTSMYLCASRGTPSYEQYFGPGTRLTVT.

This clonotype was observed at least ten times. The chain is built from TRBV5-1 and TRBJ1-6; 8 bases match TRBD1. V shed 2 bases, J shed 7 bases, and the junction held 11 bases outside the gene matches. Germline lookup yields CDR1 SGHRS and CDR2 YFSETQ. This CDR3 has 17 amino acids. CDR3 sequence (DNA): TGCGCCAGCAGCTTTTATTCGCCCGGACAGGGAAATTCACCCCTCCACTTT. It yields the protein CASSFYSPGQGNSPLHF.

This clonotype was observed many times. This chain uses TRBV5-4 with TRBJ2-3, with 16 bases identical to TRBD2. The J segment lost 6 bases and the V segment lost 4 bases, leaving 8 bases of the junction unmatched. The CDR3 runs to 17 residues. Germline values: CDR1 SGHNT, CDR2 YYREEE (reference sequence). CDR3 in DNA: TGTGCCAGCAGCCCCGGGACTAGCGGGGGGGTTCGCGATACGCAGTATTTT. This codes for CASSPGTSGGVRDTQYF.

This clonotype came up many times. The chain combines TRBV20-1 with TRBJ1-4; no clear D gene. Looked up from germline, CDR1 is DFQATT and CDR2 is SNEGSKA (reference sequence). The CDR3 is made up of 13 amino acids. The germline V and J ends were trimmed by 3 bases and 0 bases, with 5 bases remaining between them. The chain's CDR3 is CSASSPTNEKLFF. CDR3 nucleotide sequence: TGCAGTGCTAGCAGTCCAACTAATGAAAAACTGTTTTTT.